This entry features one TCR beta chain sequence. The sample comes from a study of blood T cell repertoires in COVID-19. The overall study: Material from acute and convalescent COVID-19 was sourced from the United States, Italy and Spain.

Authors' analysis steps: How many nucleated cells were present was estimated from reference gene primer amplification. The data were produced by immunoSEQ multiplex PCR, yet TCRdb's version contains in-frame clones alone and is incomplete. The V and J calls and clone size are taken from that table; D and trimming were inferred from the DNA. Here the sample spans a few hundred thousand clones, approximately 83% being singletons. The CDR3 length is 13 residues. Germline loops: CDR1 LGHDT, CDR2 YNNKEL (reference sequence). V lost 8 bases to trimming and J lost 2 bases, with 12 bases between them. Participant-reported clinical history was the basis for cohort assignment. All recovered Cohort 3 donors got two negative PCRs, got clearance, or saw symptom resolution.

This receptor was obtained from a man aged 50 to 60 who had recovered from COVID-19. Sample: PBMCs or T cells enriched from blood (not recorded which). V usage is TRBV3-1 (or the pseudogene TRBV3-2) and J usage is TRBJ1-1; D remains unclear. As DNA, the CDR3 is TGTGCCAGCGCCCGAGGGCTAAACACTGAAGCTTTCTTT. This translates into CASARGLNTEAFF.